The clone carrying this T cell receptor (beta chain) was counted ten times or more. MiXCR was run by TCRdb on the RT-PCR reads, yielding one entry per CDR3 protein. The sample includes hundreds of thousands of distinct CDR3 sequences, 12% to 15% of them seen just once. The CDR3 has 11 residues. Between the trimmed V and J ends, which lost 7 bases and 4 bases, there was a span of 8 bases. Germline loops: CDR1 DFQATT, CDR2 SNEGSKA (reference sequence). Sequences were obtained from memory CD4+ T cells from blood. This TCR derives from a female donor in good health, serving as a healthy control. The V call is TRBV20-1, the J call TRBJ2-1; D gene unclear. The CDR3 spells CSESKYNEQFF. The CDR3, as DNA: TGCAGTGAATCGAAATACAATGAGCAGTTCTTC.